This TCR beta chain appears in the sequencing data of a study of vaccination and CD4 T cells after COVID-19. Study-level information: Post-diagnosis, post-COVID samples were collected after a median approximately 110 days, ranging 35 to 161. Study-level points and caveats: Spike mono-reactivity was shown by 304 of 307 vaccine-specific clones in convalescent patients.

The Oncomine TCR Beta short-read assay generated sequence data from the DNA of cultured CD4+ T cells. TCRdb re-analysed the PCR reads in MiXCR, keeping a single row per CDR3 protein. The sample includes about 22,000 distinct CDR3 sequences, about two fifths of them seen just once. V shed 7 bases, J shed 2 bases, and the junction held 8 bases outside the gene matches. Germline CDR1 and CDR2: SQVTM and ANQGSEA. CDR3 size: 14 residues. Concerning this clonotype: Its antigen remains unidentified.

Time point of the sample: late sampling 161 to 241 days after vaccination in three convalescent patients. Documented treatment: approximately 9-day PBMC culture with coronavirus spike peptide pools or control peptides (ViraFEST assay). Researchers reported culturing approximately 2 million PBMCs per well with 10 IU/ml IL-2 and about 9.3 ug/ml peptide pools. The J gene is TRBJ2-1, the V gene TRBV29-1; 7 bases align to TRBD1. Material: CD4+ T cells from blood, cultured in vitro, obtained about 7 months after SARS-CoV-2 vaccination. This clonotype originated in a human donor who had recovered from COVID-19. CDR3 loop: CSGTVGQTYNEQFF. The CDR3 nucleotides read TGCAGCGGCACCGTGGGACAGACCTACAATGAGCAGTTCTTC.